This TCR beta chain comes out of a study of blood T cell repertoires in COVID-19. Study overall: PBMCs, B-cell-depleted T cells, or T cells were the source of the cDNA or gDNA that made up the material.

In the original analysis: Researchers report that nucleated cell counts were estimated from reference gene primer amplification. TCRdb keeps only in-frame clones here, not all; method: immunoSEQ multiplex PCR. The DNA gave D and trimming, while V, J and clone size come from that table. The table includes approximately 71,000 clones, roughly 85% detected once. The sequence was collected from a human donor in a cohort sampled during active COVID-19. Source material: peripheral blood.

CDR3: CASSSTGAGGELFF. The CDR3 DNA is TGTGCCAGCAGTTCCACAGGGGCGGGCGGGGAGCTGTTTTTT. The chain carries TRBV28 and TRBJ2-2; 7 bases align to TRBD1. Germline V CDR1 and CDR2: MDHEN, SYDVKM. J lost 7 bases, V lost 4 bases, and 6 bases had no gene match. This CDR3 contains 14 residues.